This passage covers 29 T cell receptor beta chains from one sample sequenced in a study of molecular identifiers for immune sequencing clone quantification. TCRdb itself ran the PCR reads through MiXCR, one entry per CDR3 protein. This sample has some 590,000 distinct CDR3 sequences, with about 25% found just once. Sequencing was performed on naive CD8+ T cells from blood, with Jurkat cell RNA spiked in. As for subset: FACS-sorted CD8+CD4-CCR7+CD45RA+ naive T cells. These receptors came from a human donor in good health. Some libraries in this study had Jurkat cell RNA spiked in.

This clonotype has at least ten counts. This chain connects TRBV20-1 to TRBJ2-3; 12 nucleotides match TRBD2. The V and J ends lost 6 bases and 2 bases, in that order; junction bases with no gene match: 9. CDR3 size: 16 residues. Germline values: CDR1 DFQATT, CDR2 SNEGSKA (reference sequence). The CDR3, as DNA: TGCAGTGCGGACGAGGGACTAGCGGGTAACACAGATACGCAGTATTTT. This codes for CSADEGLAGNTDTQYF.

There are many counts of this clonotype. The rearrangement links TRBV7-9 to TRBJ1-5; TRBD1 agrees at 8 bases. With 4 bases clipped from V and 3 bases from J, the junction kept 8 bases outside the gene matches. The V gene's germline CDR1 is SEHNR and CDR2 FQNEAQ (reference sequence). The CDR3 is 16 amino acids. The CDR3: CASSYNDRGDNQPQHF. The CDR3 nucleotides read TGTGCCAGCAGCTATAACGACAGGGGTGACAATCAGCCCCAGCATTTT.

This clonotype occurred many times. V is TRBV25-1 and J is TRBJ2-1; 10 bases are a match to TRBD2. The CDR3 runs to 18 residues. From germline, CDR1 is MGHDK and CDR2 SYGVNS. The V and J ends lost 5 bases and 1 base, in that order; junction bases with no gene match: 11. The CDR3 bases are TGTGCCAGCAGTCCCGGGCTAGCGGGGGCTGGGTCCTACAATGAGCAGTTCTTC. This translates into CASSPGLAGAGSYNEQFF. Supplemented by reference TRBV25-1 and TRBJ2-1, the full variable domain reads EADIYQTPRYLVIGTGKKITLECSQTMGHDKMYWYQQDPGMELHLIHYSYGVNSTEKGDLSSESTVSRIRTEHFPLTLESARPSHTSQYLCASSPGLAGAGSYNEQFFGPGTRLTVL.

The sample holds a few counts of this clonotype. The chain has TRBV20-1 and TRBJ2-2; no reliable D call. Trimming took off 1 base at V and 5 bases at J, with 8 bases between the two ends. Germline CDR1 is DFQATT and CDR2 is SNEGSKA (reference sequence). The CDR3 spans 13 residues. This chain's CDR3 is CSARVASTGELFF. In DNA, the CDR3 is TGCAGTGCTAGAGTGGCGTCGACCGGGGAGCTGTTTTTT.

This sequence joins TRBV12-5 and TRBJ2-3; 7 nucleotides align to TRBD1. This CDR3 comprises 16 residues. CDR1 and CDR2 from the germline V gene are LGHNT and FRNRAP. J was trimmed by 3 bases and V by 5 bases; bases with no gene match: 11. The CDR3 region has the DNA TGTGCTAGTGGTCCCCTCGACAGGGATCTGACAGATACGCAGTATTTT. Translating gives CASGPLDRDLTDTQYF. The whole variable domain, filled in from reference TRBV12-5 and TRBJ2-3, reads DARVTQTPRHKVTEMGQEVTMRCQPILGHNTVFWYRQTMMQGLELLAYFRNRAPLDDSGMPKDRFSAEMPDATLATLKIQPSEPRDSAVYFCASGPLDRDLTDTQYFGPGTRLTVL.

This clonotype was observed a handful of times. The chain links TRBV11-2 to TRBJ2-2; 7 bases are a match to TRBD1. The J segment lost 1 base and the V segment lost 7 bases, leaving 9 bases of the junction unmatched. Germline CDR1 and CDR2: SGHAT and FQNNGV. CDR3 length: 16 residues. CDR3 residues: CASKPGQIMNTGELFF. Written as DNA, the CDR3 is TGTGCCAGCAAGCCGGGACAGATAATGAACACCGGGGAGCTGTTTTTT.

This clonotype was seen at least ten times. J is TRBJ1-5 and V is TRBV5-5; 7 positions match TRBD1. The V gene end was trimmed by 4 bases and the J gene end by 2 bases; junction bases not matched to a gene: 12. Germline-derived CDR1 and CDR2 are SGHKS and YYEKEE (reference sequence). This CDR3 has 17 amino acids. The CDR3 here is CASSHSSDRVGNQPQHF. CDR3 nucleotides: TGTGCCAGCAGCCATTCAAGCGACAGGGTGGGCAATCAGCCCCAGCATTTT.

This clonotype was counted many times. This rearrangement joins TRBV4-3 to TRBJ2-7; unclear D gene. Germline loops: CDR1 LGHNA, CDR2 YSLEER. Trimming shortened V by 2 bases and J by 0 bases, and 11 bases separated the two germline ends. The CDR3 runs to 15 residues. CDR3 loop: CASSQFQEGSYEQYF. The CDR3 DNA sequence: TGCGCCAGCAGCCAATTCCAGGAAGGCTCCTACGAGCAGTACTTC.

With regard to this clonotype: A much larger clone lies one base from this, so it may be a read error. The chain combines TRBV28 with TRBJ2-1; a weak D match, TRBD1 (5 bases). The CDR3 has 13 residues. Germline-derived CDR1 and CDR2 are MDHEN and SYDVKM. Here the CDR3 reads CAGSLYPGNEQFF. The CDR3 nucleotides are TGTGCCGGCAGTTTATATCCAGGGAATGAGCAGTTCTTC.

This clonotype has a count of ten or more. This chain links TRBV27 with TRBJ1-1; perhaps TRBD1 as D (6 bases). CDR1 is MNHEY and CDR2 is SMNVEV in the germline V gene (reference sequence). V was cut by 2 bases and J by 4 bases, with 8 bases left in between. CDR3 length: 13 residues. Here the CDR3 reads CASSLDRFTEAFF. The CDR3 DNA reads TGTGCCAGCAGTTTAGACAGGTTCACTGAAGCTTTCTTT.

There are many counts of this clonotype. This chain links TRBV7-2 with TRBJ2-3, with TRBD2 matching over 8 bases. Per germline, CDR1 SGHTA and CDR2 FQGNSA. The V and J ends lost 5 bases and 7 bases, in that order; junction bases with no gene match: 5. CDR3 length: 13 residues. CDR3 sequence (DNA): TGTGCCAGCAGCCGGGAGGGGATGAATACGCAGTATTTT. Its protein product is CASSREGMNTQYF. Based on the CDR3 plus reference TRBV7-2 and TRBJ2-3, the full variable domain is GAGVSQSPSNKVTEKGKDVELRCDPISGHTALYWYRQSLGQGLEFLIYFQGNSAPDKSGLPSDRFSAERTGGSVSTLTIQRTQQEDSAVYLCASSREGMNTQYFGPGTRLTVL.

This clonotype was picked up a small number of times. This chain connects TRBV28 to TRBJ2-7; 9 positions match TRBD2. The trim removed 3 bases at V and 5 bases at J, leaving 8 bases unmatched. The length of the CDR3 is 15 residues. Germline V gene lookup returns CDR1 MDHEN and CDR2 SYDVKM. CDR3 in amino acids: CASSFRLAGSNEQYF. DNA for the CDR3: TGTGCCAGCAGTTTTAGGCTAGCGGGATCGAACGAGCAGTACTTC.

A word on this clonotype: At one boundary the junction diverges from the germline segment, which might be a read error. The chain uses TRBV2 and TRBJ1-4; 9 bases map to TRBD1. The CDR3 is made up of 15 amino acids. Germline loops: CDR1 SNHLY, CDR2 FYNNEI. The CDR3: CASSDWGQGGEKLVF. The CDR3 DNA reads TGTGCCAGCAGCGATTGGGGACAGGGTGGAGAAAAACTGGTTTTT. The full variable domain, rest sourced from reference TRBV2 and TRBJ1-4, is EPEVTQTPSHQVTQMGQEVILRCVPISNHLYFYWYRQILGQKVEFLVSFYNNEISEKSEIFDDQFSVERPDGSNFTLKIRSTKLEDSAMYFCASSDWGQGGEKLVFGSGTQLSVL.

The chain uses TRBV3-1 and TRBJ2-3; 8 nucleotides line up with TRBD2. The germline CDR1 and CDR2 sequences are LGHDT and YNNKEL (reference sequence). J was trimmed by 4 bases and V by 4 bases; bases with no gene match: 4. The CDR3 is 14 residues long. The CDR3 DNA is TGTGCCAGCAGCCTAGCGGGAATGGCAGATACGCAGTATTTT. Its translation: CASSLAGMADTQYF.

This sequence joins TRBV7-9 and TRBJ2-3; TRBD1 matches at 8 bases. CDR3 size: 14 residues. Losses at the gene ends were 3 bases for V and 5 bases for J; bases not matched to a gene: 4. Per the germline V gene, CDR1 is SEHNR and CDR2 is FQNEAQ (reference sequence). CDR3 sequence: CASSFGQGVDTQYF. CDR3 nucleotide sequence: TGTGCCAGCAGCTTTGGACAGGGAGTAGATACGCAGTATTTT.

This clonotype has a count of ten or more. V usage is TRBV11-2 and J usage is TRBJ1-1; 8 bases map to TRBD1. CDR1 and CDR2 (germline): SGHAT, FQNNGV. CDR3 size: 16 residues. The V gene end was trimmed by 1 base and the J gene end by 6 bases; junction bases not matched to a gene: 10. CDR3 protein: CASSLGAGGLLAEAFF. Written as DNA, the CDR3 is TGTGCCAGCAGCTTAGGGGCAGGGGGCTTGCTTGCTGAAGCTTTCTTT.

On this clonotype itself: A read error is possible here, since a much larger clone lies one base away. This chain joins TRBV20-1 and TRBJ2-7; 8 nucleotides align to TRBD2. This CDR3 spans 14 amino acids. CDR1 is DFQATT, CDR2 SNEGSKA, per germline (reference sequence). CDR3 bases: TGCAGTGCTAGAGTCCAGCGGGGGACCTACGAGCGGTACTTC. It encodes CSARVQRGTYERYF.

This clonotype came up many times. V usage is TRBV7-9 and J usage is TRBJ2-5; 7 bases match TRBD1. Trimming at V came to 6 bases and at J to 2 bases, leaving 3 bases not matched to a gene. This CDR3 spans 13 amino acids. The germline gives CDR1 SEHNR, CDR2 FQNEAQ (reference sequence). The CDR3 loop reads CASRPGQQETQYF. In DNA form, the CDR3 reads TGTGCCAGCAGGCCGGGACAGCAAGAGACCCAGTACTTC.

A remark on this clonotype: An end of the junction differs from the germline gene, which may be a read error. For the CDR3, the DNA is TGTGCCAGCCGCCAAGTGTTGGGACTAGCCGAGCAGTACTTC. It translates to CASRQVLGLAEQYF. The chain has TRBV4-2 and TRBJ2-7; TRBD2 matches at 9 bases. The germline CDR1 and CDR2 sequences are LGHNA and YNFKEQ. The CDR3 sequence is 14 residues long.

Points on this clonotype: A much larger clone differs by one base, so this may be a read error. The rearrangement joins TRBV30 to TRBJ1-5; D not resolved. Germline assignment: CDR1 GTSNPN and CDR2 SVGIG (reference sequence). V lost 4 bases and J 1 base, leaving 11 bases between the germline ends. This CDR3 comprises 14 residues. CDR3 bases: TGTGCCTGGATTATAATGGGAAGCAATCAGCCCCAGCATTTT. Translating it yields CAWIIMGSNQPQHF. Based on the CDR3 plus reference TRBV30 and TRBJ1-5, the full variable domain is SQTIHQWPATLVQPVGSPLSLECTVEGTSNPNLYWYRQAAGRGLQLLFYSVGIGQISSEVPQNLSASRPQDRQFILSSKKLLLSDSGFYLCAWIIMGSNQPQHFGDGTRLSIL.

As concerns this clonotype: At one end, the junction sequence differs from germline, possibly due to a read error. CDR3 residues: CASSLKGGGSYGQYF. CDR3 DNA sequence: TGTGCCAGCAGTTTAAAGGGTGGTGGGTCCTACGGGCAGTACTTC. The chain has TRBV27 and TRBJ2-7; no definite D call. The CDR3 loop spans 15 amino acids. Germline V gene data show CDR1 as MNHEY and CDR2 as SMNVEV (reference sequence).

This clonotype was picked up many times. The chain couples TRBV29-1 to TRBJ2-3; weak D call: TRBD1 (7 bases). The V end lost 4 bases, the J end lost 6 bases, and 26 bases lay between the germline ends. Germline CDR1 is SQVTM and CDR2 is ANQGSEA. The CDR3 runs 17 residues. The CDR3 sequence: CSVGPRGVADSWDTQYF. CDR3 coding DNA: TGCAGCGTTGGGCCCAGGGGGGTAGCGGACTCCTGGGATACGCAGTATTTT.

In its sample, this clonotype was seen a few times. The V call is TRBV4-1, the J call TRBJ2-1; TRBD1 is a possible D gene (7 bases). The CDR3 is made up of 15 amino acids. Germline values: CDR1 MGHRA, CDR2 YSYEKL. V lost 6 bases and J 8 bases, leaving 20 bases between the germline ends. CDR3 nucleotides: TGCGCCAGCAGTGACAGGGCATCGAGGGACTATGAGCAGTTCTTC. This encodes CASSDRASRDYEQFF.

This clonotype showed up many times. In DNA, the CDR3 is TGCGCCAGCAGCCAAGAAGGGCAGGGAAGTGGACAGCCCCAGCATTTT. It translates to CASSQEGQGSGQPQHF. The chain uses TRBV4-1 and TRBJ1-5, with a tentative D call TRBD1 (5 bases). V was shortened by 0 bases and J by 7 bases, with 16 bases between the two germline ends. Germline V lookup: CDR1 MGHRA, CDR2 YSYEKL. CDR3 length equals 16 residues.

This clonotype was counted at least ten times. V usage is TRBV6-2 or TRBV6-3 and J usage is TRBJ1-1; D gene uncertain. Germline V lookup: CDR1 MNHEY, CDR2 SVGEGT. The CDR3 length is 14 residues. V was cut by 2 bases and J by 4 bases, with 11 bases left in between. CDR3 nucleotides: TGTGCCAGCAGTTACGACGGCGGAGGCACTGAAGCTTTCTTT. This sequence encodes CASSYDGGGTEAFF.

For this clonotype: Since a much larger clone is just one base distant, this may be a read error. The chain combines TRBV14 with TRBJ1-1; D gene uncertain. Per germline, CDR1 SGHDN and CDR2 FVKESK. The CDR3 covers 13 residues. The CDR3 DNA is TGTGCCAGCAGCCCCCCCCAAAACACTGCAGCTTTCTTT. Protein product: CASSPPQNTAAFF.

This sequence joins TRBV21-1 and TRBJ2-7; the D call TRBD1 from the table was never checked on the DNA. TRBV21-1 is tagged as a pseudogene. CDR3 length: 17 residues. CDR3 sequence (DNA): TGTGCCAGCAGCAAAGAGGGGATAACTAGAACCCACTACGAGCAGTACTTC. Translated, it gives CASSKEGITRTHYEQYF.

V is TRBV20-1 and J is TRBJ2-6; maybe TRBD2 (5 bases). V lost 0 bases to trimming and J lost 5 bases, with 32 bases between them. The germline V gene encodes CDR1 DFQATT and CDR2 SNEGSKA (reference sequence). The CDR3 has 22 residues. Here the CDR3 reads CSARDLGSPLDSMFGRANVLTF. DNA for the CDR3: TGCAGTGCTAGAGATTTAGGGAGCCCCCTGGACTCGATGTTCGGTAGGGCCAACGTCCTGACTTTC.

This clonotype appeared many times. The chain combines TRBV4-3 with TRBJ1-1; D call uncertain. The CDR3 has 16 residues. The V and J ends lost 1 base and 1 base respectively, with 13 bases between them. Per germline, CDR1 LGHNA and CDR2 YSLEER. The CDR3 reads CASSQGMWTENTEAFF. The CDR3 DNA follows: TGCGCCAGCAGCCAAGGTATGTGGACGGAGAACACTGAAGCTTTCTTT.